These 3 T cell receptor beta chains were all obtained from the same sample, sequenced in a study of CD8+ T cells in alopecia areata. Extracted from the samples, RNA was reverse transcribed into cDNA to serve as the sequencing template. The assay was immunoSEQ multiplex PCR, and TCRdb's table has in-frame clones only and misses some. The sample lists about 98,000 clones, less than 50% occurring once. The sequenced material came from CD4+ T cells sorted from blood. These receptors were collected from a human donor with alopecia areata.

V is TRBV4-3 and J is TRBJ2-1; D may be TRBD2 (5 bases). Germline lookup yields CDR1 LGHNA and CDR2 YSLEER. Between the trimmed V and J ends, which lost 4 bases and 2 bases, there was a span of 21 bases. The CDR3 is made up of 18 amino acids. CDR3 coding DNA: TGCGCCAGCAGCCCATTTTTTCTGATGGAGGAGACCTACAATGAGCAGTTCTTC. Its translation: CASSPFFLMEETYNEQFF.

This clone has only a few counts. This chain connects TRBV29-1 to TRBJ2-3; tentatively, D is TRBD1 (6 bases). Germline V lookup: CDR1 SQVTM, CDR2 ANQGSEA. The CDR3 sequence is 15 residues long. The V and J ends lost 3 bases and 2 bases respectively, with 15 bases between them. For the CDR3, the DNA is TGCAGCGTTGAGTTCACAGGGAAGATCACAGATACGCAGTATTTT. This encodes CSVEFTGKITDTQYF.

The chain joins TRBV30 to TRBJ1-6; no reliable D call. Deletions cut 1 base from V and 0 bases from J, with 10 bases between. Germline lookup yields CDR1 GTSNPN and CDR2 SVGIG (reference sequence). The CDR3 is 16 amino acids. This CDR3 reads CAWSEKGSSYNSPLHF. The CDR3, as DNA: TGTGCCTGGAGTGAAAAGGGTTCCTCCTATAATTCACCCCTCCACTTT.